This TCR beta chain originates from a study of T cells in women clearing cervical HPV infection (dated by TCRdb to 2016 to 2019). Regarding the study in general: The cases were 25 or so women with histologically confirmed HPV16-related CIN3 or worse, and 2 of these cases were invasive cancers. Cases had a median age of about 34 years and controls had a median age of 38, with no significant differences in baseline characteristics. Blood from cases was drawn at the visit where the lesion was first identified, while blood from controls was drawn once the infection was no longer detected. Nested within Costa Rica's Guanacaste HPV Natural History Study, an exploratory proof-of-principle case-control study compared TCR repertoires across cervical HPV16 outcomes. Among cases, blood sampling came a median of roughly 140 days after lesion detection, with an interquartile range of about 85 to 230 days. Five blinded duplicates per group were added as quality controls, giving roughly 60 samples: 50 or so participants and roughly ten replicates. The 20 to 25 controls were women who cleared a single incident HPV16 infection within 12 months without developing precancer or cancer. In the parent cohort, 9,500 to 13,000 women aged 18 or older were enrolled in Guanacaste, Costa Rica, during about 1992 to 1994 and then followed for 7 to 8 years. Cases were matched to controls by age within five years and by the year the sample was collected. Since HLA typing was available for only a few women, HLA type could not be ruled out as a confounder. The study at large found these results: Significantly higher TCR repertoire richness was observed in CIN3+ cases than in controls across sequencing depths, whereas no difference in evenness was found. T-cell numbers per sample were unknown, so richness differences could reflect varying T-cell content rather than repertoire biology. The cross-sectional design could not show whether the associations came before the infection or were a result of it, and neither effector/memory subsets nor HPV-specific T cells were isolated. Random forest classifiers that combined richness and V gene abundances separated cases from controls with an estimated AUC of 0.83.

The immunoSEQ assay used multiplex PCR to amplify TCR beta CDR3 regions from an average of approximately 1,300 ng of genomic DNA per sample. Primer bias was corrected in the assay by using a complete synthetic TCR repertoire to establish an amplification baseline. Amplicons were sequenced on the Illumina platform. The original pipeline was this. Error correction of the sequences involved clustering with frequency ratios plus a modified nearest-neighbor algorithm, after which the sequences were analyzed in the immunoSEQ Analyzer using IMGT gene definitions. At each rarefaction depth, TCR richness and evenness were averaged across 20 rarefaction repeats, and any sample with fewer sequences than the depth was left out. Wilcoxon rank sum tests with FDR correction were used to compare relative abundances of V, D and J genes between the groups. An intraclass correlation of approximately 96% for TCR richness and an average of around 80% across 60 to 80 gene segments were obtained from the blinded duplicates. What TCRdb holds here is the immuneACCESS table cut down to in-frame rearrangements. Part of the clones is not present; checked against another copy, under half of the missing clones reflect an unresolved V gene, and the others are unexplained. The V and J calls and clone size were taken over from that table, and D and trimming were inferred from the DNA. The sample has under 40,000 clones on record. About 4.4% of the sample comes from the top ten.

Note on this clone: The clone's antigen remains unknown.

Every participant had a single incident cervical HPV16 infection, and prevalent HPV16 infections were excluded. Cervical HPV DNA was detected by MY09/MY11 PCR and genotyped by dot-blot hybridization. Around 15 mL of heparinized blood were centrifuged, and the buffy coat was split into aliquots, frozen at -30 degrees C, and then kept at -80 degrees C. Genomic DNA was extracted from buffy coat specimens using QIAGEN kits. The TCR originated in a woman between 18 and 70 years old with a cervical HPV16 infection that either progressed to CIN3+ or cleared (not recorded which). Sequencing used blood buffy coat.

CDR3 loop: CASSFRRGSGETQYF. The CDR3 bases that were read are TGTGCCAGCAGCTTCCGGCGGGGGTCAGGAGAGACC. The rearranged chain carries TRBV5-6 and TRBJ2-5, with 7 bases aligning to TRBD2. The CDR3 end is not reached by the read, which stops 3 residues before it; the germline J gene fills it in. The cysteine opens and the phenylalanine closes a CDR3 of 15 amino acids. Sequencing covers 36 bases of the CDR3, shown here with the frame starting at base 1. CDR1 and CDR2 (SGHDT, YYEEEE) derive from the germline V gene. V and J are trimmed by 2 bases and 4 bases, and the gene matches miss 8 bases of the junction.